This TCR beta chain stems from a study of cytomegalovirus exposure and HLA in healthy donors. General study findings and limits: The investigators catalogued 150 or so TCR beta chains as cytomegalovirus-associated. Most TCR sequences were seen very rarely across donors, but some public TCRs occurred in many.

Remarks on this clone: What it binds is not known.

This CDR3 contains 14 residues. With V trimmed by 0 bases and J by 5 bases, 4 bases remained unmatched. The germline V gene has CDR1 SGDLS and CDR2 YYNGEE. Both 60 Vbeta primers and 13 Jbeta primers went into the PCR. TCRdb keeps only in-frame clones here, not all; method: immunoSEQ multiplex PCR. The sample lists fewer than 250,000 clones, more than 60% occurring once. The sequenced sample consisted of PBMCs. The receptor was isolated from a woman in her twenties or thirties in good health and CMV-seronegative. The chain couples TRBV9 to TRBJ2-5; 7 nucleotides match TRBD1. The CDR3 is CASSVEGRGETQYF. The CDR3 nucleotides read TGTGCCAGCAGCGTAGAGGGCAGGGGGGAGACCCAGTACTTC.